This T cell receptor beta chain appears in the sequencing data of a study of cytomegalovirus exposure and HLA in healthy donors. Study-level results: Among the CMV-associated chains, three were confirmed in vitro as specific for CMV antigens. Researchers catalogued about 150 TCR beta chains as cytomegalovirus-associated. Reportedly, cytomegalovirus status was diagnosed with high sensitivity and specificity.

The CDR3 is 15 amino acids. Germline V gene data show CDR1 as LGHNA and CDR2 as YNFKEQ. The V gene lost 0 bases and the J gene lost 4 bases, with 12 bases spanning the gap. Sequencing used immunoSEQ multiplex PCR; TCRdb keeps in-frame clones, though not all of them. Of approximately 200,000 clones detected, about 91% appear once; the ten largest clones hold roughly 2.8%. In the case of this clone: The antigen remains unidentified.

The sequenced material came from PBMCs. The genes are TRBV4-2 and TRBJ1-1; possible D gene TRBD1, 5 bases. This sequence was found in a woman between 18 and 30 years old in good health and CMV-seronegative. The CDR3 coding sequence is TGTGCCAGCAGCCAAGAATCCTGGGGGGGCACTGAAGCTTTCTTT. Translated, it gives CASSQESWGGTEAFF.